This TCR beta chain came from a study of beta chain features in type 1 diabetes. General study points: PCR might favor shorter templates, but any such skew would affect patients and controls equally. Shortening of TCRB CDR3s, moderate but significant, appeared in all four CD4+ subsets of Type 1 diabetes patients.

TCRB transcripts that were expressed got sequenced, as all of the isolated RNA had been reverse transcribed. Profiling relied on immunoSEQ multiplex PCR, and the TCRdb table lists in-frame clones only, not all of them. The sample has around 500,000 clones; about 29% are singletons. Germline-derived CDR1 and CDR2 are ENHRY and SYGVKD. V gave up 7 bases and J gave up 2 bases; unmatched junction bases: 5. The length of the CDR3 is 13 residues. Points on this clone: No antigen is known for it.

The chain couples TRBV10-3 to TRBJ2-7, with 7 bases that match TRBD1. The receptor was isolated from a man younger than 35 in good health. Input material: naive CD4+ T cells from blood. CDR3 DNA sequence: TGTGCCATCAATCCGGGACAGCCCTACGAGCAGTACTTC. It codes for CAINPGQPYEQYF.